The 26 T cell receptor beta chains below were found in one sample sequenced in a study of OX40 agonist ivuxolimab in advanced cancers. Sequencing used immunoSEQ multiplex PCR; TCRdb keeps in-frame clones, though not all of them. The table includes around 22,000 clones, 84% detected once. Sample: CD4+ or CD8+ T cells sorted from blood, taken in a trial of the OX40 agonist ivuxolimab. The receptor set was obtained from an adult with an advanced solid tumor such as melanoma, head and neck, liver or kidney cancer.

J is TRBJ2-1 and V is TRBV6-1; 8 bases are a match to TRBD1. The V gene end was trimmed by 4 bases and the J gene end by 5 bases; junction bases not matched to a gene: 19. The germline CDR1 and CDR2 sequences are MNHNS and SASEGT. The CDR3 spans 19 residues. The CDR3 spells CASSGRQGALSGVNNEQFF. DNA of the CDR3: TGTGCCAGCAGTGGACGTCAGGGGGCGCTTAGCGGAGTGAACAATGAGCAGTTCTTC.

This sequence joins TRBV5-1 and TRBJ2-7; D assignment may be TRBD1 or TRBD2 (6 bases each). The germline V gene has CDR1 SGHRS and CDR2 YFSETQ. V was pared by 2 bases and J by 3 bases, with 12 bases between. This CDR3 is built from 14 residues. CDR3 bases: TGCGCCAGCAGCTTAAGGGGGGAGCACTACGAGCAGTACTTC. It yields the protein CASSLRGEHYEQYF.

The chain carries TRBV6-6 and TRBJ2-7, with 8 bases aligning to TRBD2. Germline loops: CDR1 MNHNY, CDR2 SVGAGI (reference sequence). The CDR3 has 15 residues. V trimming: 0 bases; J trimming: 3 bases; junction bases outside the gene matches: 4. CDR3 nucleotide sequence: TGTGCCAGCAGTTACTCTAGCGGGGTCATCTACGAGCAGTACTTC. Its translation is CASSYSSGVIYEQYF.

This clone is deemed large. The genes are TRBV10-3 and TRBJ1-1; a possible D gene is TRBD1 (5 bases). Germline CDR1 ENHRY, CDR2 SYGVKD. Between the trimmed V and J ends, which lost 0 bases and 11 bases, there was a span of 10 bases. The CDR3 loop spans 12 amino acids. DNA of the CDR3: TGTGCCATCAGTGAGTCGGTACAGGAGGCTTTCTTT. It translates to CAISESVQEAFF.

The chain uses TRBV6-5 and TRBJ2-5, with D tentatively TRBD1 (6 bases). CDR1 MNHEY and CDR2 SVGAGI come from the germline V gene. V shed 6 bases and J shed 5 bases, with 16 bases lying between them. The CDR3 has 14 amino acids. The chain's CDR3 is CASSFSGAGETQYF. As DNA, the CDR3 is TGTGCCAGCAGCTTCTCAGGGGCGGGTGAGACCCAGTACTTC.

For the CDR3, the DNA is TGTGCCAGCAGTCCCTCGGTCCCGGCGCTGAACACTGAAGCTTTCTTT. Amino acid sequence: CASSPSVPALNTEAFF. V and J are TRBV27 and TRBJ1-1; D gene unclear. The germline V and J ends were trimmed by 5 bases and 0 bases, with 16 bases remaining between them. Per germline, CDR1 MNHEY and CDR2 SMNVEV (reference sequence). The CDR3 runs to 16 residues.

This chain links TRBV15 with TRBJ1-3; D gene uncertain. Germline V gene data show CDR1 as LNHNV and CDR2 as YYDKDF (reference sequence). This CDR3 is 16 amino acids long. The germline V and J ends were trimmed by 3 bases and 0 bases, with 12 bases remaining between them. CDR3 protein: CATSSGGPSSGNTIYF. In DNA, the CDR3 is TGTGCCACCAGCAGTGGAGGCCCCAGCTCTGGAAACACCATATATTTT. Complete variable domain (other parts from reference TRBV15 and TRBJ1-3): DAMVIQNPRYQVTQFGKPVTLSCSQTLNHNVMYWYQQKSSQAPKLLFHYYDKDFNNEADTPDNFQSRRPNTSFCFLDIRSPGLGDTAMYLCATSSGGPSSGNTIYFGEGSWLTVV.

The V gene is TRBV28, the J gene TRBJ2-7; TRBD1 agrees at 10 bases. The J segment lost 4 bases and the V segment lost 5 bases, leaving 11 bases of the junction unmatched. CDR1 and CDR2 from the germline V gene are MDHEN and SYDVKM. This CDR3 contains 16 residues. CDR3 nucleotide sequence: TGTGCCAGCAGTCCCTACTTGACAGGGGGCGAATACGAGCAGTACTTC. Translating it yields CASSPYLTGGEYEQYF.

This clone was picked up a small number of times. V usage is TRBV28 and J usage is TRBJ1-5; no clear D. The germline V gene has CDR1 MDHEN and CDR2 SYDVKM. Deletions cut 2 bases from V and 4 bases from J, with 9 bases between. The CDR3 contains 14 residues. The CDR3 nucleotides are TGTGCCAGCAGTTTAGTACGGGAAAATCAGCCCCAGCATTTT. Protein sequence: CASSLVRENQPQHF.

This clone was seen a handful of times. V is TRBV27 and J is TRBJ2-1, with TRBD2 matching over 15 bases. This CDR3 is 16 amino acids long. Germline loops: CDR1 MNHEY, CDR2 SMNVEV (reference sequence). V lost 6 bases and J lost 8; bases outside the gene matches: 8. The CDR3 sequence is CASRPGTSGGSYEQFF. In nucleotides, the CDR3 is TGTGCCAGCAGGCCCGGGACTAGCGGGGGGTCATATGAGCAGTTCTTC.

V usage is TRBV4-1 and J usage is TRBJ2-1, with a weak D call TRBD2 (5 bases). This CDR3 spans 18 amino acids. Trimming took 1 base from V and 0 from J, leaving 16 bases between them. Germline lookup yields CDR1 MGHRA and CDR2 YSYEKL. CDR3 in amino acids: CASSQGLSGQHSYNEQFF. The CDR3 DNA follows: TGCGCCAGCAGCCAAGGCTTGAGCGGCCAACACTCCTACAATGAGCAGTTCTTC.

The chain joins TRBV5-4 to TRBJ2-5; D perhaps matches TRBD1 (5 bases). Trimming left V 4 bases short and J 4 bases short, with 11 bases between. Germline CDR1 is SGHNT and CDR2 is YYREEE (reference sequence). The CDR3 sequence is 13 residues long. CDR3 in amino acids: CASSLWGRETQYF. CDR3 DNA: TGTGCCAGCAGCCTTTGGGGCCGAGAGACCCAGTACTTC.

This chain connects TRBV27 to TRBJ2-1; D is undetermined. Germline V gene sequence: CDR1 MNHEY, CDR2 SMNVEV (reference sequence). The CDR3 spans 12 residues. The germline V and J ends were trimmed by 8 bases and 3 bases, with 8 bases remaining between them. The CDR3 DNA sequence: TGTGCCAGCCGCACCCACTACAATGAGCAGTTCTTC. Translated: CASRTHYNEQFF.

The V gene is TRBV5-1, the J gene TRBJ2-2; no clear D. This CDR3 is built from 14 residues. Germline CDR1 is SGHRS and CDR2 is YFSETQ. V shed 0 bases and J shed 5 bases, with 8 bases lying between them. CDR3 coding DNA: TGCGCCAGCAGCTTGGGCCTGCAAACCGGGGAGCTGTTTTTT. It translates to CASSLGLQTGELFF.

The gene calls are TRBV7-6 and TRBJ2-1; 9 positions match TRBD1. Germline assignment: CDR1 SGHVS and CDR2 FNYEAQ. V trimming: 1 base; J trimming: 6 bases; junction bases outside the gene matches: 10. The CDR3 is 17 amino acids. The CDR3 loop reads CASSLEADRGGINEQFF. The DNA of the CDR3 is TGTGCCAGCAGCTTAGAGGCGGACAGGGGAGGGATCAATGAGCAGTTCTTC.

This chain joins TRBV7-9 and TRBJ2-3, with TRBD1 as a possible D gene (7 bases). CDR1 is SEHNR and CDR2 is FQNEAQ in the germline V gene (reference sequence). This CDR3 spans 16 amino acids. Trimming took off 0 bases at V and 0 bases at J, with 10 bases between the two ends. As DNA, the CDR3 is TGTGCCAGCAGCTTAGCCCCAGGGGGGAGCACAGATACGCAGTATTTT. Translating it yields CASSLAPGGSTDTQYF.

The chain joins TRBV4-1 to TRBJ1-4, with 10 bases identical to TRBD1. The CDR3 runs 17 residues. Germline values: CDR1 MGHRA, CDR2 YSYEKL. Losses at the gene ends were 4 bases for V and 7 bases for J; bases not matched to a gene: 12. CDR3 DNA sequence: TGCGCCAGCAGCCGCATTGGTTCCGGGACAGGGGTTGAAAAACTGTTTTTT. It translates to CASSRIGSGTGVEKLFF.

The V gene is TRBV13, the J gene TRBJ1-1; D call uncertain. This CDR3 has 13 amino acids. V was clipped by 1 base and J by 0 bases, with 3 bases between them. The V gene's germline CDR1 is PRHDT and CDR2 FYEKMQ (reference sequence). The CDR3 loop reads CASSLVLNTEAFF. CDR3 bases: TGTGCCAGCAGCTTAGTACTGAACACTGAAGCTTTCTTT.

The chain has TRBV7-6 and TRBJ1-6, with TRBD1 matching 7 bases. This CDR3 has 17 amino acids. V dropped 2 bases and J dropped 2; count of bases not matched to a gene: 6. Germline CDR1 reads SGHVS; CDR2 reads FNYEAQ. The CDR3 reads CASSLITGAPYNSPLHF. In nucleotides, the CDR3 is TGTGCCAGCAGCTTAATAACAGGGGCTCCCTATAATTCACCCCTCCACTTT.

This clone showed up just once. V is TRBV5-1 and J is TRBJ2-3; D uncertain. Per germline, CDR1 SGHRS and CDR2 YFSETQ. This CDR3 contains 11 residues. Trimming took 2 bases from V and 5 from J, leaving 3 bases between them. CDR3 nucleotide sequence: TGCGCCAGCAGCTTCAAAGATACGCAGTATTTT. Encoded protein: CASSFKDTQYF. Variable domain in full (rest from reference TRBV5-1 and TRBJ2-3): KAGVTQTPRYLIKTRGQQVTLSCSPISGHRSVSWYQQTPGQGLQFLFEYFSETQRNKGNFPGRFSGRQFSNSRSEMNVSTLELGDSALYLCASSFKDTQYFGPGTRLTVL.

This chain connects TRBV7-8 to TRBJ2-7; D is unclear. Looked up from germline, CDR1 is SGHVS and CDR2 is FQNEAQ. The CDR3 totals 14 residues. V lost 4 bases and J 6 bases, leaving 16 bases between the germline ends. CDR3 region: CASSSPERRGEQYF. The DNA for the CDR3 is TGTGCCAGCAGCTCCCCCGAGAGAAGAGGCGAGCAGTACTTC.

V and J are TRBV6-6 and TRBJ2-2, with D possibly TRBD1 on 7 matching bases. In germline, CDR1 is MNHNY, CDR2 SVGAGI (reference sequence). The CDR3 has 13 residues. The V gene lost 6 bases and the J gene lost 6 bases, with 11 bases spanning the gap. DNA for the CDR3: TGTGCCAGCAGGACCAGGGGGGCCGGGGAGCTGTTTTTT. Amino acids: CASRTRGAGELFF.

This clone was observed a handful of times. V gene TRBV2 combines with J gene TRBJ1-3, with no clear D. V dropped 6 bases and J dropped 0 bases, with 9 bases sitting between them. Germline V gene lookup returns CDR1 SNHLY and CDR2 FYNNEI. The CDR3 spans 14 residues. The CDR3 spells CASRTTHSGNTIYF. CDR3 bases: TGTGCCAGCAGGACGACACACTCTGGAAACACCATATATTTT.

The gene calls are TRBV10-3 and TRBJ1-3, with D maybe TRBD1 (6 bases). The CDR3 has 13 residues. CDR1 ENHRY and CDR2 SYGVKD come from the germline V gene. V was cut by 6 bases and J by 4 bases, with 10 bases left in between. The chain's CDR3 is CAIRDSEGNTIYF. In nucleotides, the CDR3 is TGTGCCATCAGGGACAGTGAAGGAAACACCATATATTTT.

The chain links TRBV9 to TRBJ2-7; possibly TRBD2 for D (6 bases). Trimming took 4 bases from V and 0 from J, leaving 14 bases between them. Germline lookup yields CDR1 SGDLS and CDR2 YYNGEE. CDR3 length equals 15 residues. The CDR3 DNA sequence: TGTGCCAGCAGCTCCTCTAGCGTCAGCTCCTACGAGCAGTACTTC. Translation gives CASSSSSVSSYEQYF.

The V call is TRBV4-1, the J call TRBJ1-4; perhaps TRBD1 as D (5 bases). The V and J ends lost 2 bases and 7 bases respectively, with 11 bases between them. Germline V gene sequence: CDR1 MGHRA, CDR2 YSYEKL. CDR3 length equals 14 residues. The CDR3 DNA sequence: TGCGCCAGCAGCCAACCCCGGGGGGTTGAAAAACTGTTTTTT. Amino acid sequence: CASSQPRGVEKLFF.